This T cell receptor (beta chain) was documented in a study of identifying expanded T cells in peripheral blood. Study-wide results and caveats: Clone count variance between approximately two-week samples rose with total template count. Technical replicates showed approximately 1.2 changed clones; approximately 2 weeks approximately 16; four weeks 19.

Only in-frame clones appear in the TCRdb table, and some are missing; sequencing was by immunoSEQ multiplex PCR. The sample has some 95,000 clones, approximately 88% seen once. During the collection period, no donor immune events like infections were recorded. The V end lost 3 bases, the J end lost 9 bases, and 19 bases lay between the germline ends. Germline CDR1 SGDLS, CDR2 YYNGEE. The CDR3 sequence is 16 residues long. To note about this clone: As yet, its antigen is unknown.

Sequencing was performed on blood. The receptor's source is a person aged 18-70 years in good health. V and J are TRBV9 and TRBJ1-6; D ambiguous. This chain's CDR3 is CASSATEGSEGSPLHF. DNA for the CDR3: TGTGCCAGCAGCGCTACCGAGGGCTCGGAGGGTTCACCCCTCCACTTT.